Listed here is a single T cell receptor (beta chain). Trimming left V 0 bases short and J 2 bases short, with 8 bases between. The germline gives CDR1 GTSNPN, CDR2 SVGIG (reference sequence). The CDR3 totals 13 residues. This entry is derived from a study of blood T cell repertoires in COVID-19. Original analysis: Nucleated cell number was recorded as an estimate derived from reference gene primer amplification. Measured with immunoSEQ multiplex PCR; TCRdb has only the in-frame clones, and not every one. V and J calls and clone size come straight from that table; D and trimming were deduced from the DNA. Seen here are approximately 240,000 clones, roughly 80% observed once, and the top ten hold about 4%.

The chain recombines TRBV30 with TRBJ2-7; a weak D match, TRBD1 (5 bases). Sequencing was done on a sample of peripheral blood. The source is a woman between 35 and 50 years old with active or convalescent COVID-19. The CDR3 reads CAWSVRAPYEQYF. The CDR3 coding sequence is TGTGCCTGGAGTGTCAGGGCCCCCTACGAGCAGTACTTC.